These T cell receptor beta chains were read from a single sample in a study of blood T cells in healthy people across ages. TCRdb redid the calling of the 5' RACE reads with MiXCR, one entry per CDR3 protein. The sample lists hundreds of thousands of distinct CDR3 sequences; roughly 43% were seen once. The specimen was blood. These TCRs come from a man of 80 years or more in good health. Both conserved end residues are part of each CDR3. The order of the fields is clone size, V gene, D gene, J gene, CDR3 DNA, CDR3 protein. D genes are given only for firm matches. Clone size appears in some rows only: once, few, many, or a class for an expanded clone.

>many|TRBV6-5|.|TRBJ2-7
TGTGCCAGCAGTTCCGACACGAGCTCCTACGAGCAGTACTTC
CASSSDTSSYEQYF
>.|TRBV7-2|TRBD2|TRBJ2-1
TGTGCCGGCCGCACTAACGGGGGGGCCCGCGAGCAGTTCTTC
CAGRTNGGAREQFF
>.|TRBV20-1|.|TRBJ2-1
TGCAGTGCCCCGCGGGAAGAGACCCAGTTCTTC
CSAPREETQFF
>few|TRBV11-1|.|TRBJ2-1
TGTGCCAGCAGCTTATACACCTCTGCGCAGTTCTTC
CASSLYTSAQFF
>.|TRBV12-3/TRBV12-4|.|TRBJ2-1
TGTGTCAGCACCCCACAGGGTGAGGTTTACAATGAGCAGTTCTTC
CVSTPQGEVYNEQFF
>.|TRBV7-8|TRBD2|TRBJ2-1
TGTGCCAGCACCCTGGGGACTAGCGGGGCCCCGCAGTTCTTC
CASTLGTSGAPQFF
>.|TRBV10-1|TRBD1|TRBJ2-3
TGCGCCAGCAGTGAGTCTGGACAGGTCACCGATACGCAGTATTTT
CASSESGQVTDTQYF
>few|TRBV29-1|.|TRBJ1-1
TGCAGCGTTACAACCGGACGGTTGAACACTGAAGCTTTCTTT
CSVTTGRLNTEAFF
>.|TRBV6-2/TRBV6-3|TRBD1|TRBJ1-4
TGTGCCAGCAGTTACTTGTCCGGGACAGGAGAAAATGAAAAACTGTTTTTT
CASSYLSGTGENEKLFF
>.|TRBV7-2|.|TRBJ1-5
TGTGCCAGCAGTCTGAGAAGGGCTCAGCCCCAGCATTTT
CASSLRRAQPQHF
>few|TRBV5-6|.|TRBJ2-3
TGTGCCAGCAGCTTGGCCCCCGGGAGAGGCACAGATACGCAGTATTTT
CASSLAPGRGTDTQYF
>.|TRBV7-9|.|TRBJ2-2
TGTGCCAGCAGGCCAGGATCCCAAAGGCACGGGGAGCTGTTTTTT
CASRPGSQRHGELFF
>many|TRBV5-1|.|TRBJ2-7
TGCGCCAGCACCCCGACGCACACCACACGGGGATACGAGCAGTACTTC
CASTPTHTTRGYEQYF
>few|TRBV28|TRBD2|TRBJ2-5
TGTGCCAGCAGGATCATGGGACTAGCGACACCCTCCGGGACCCAGTACTTC
CASRIMGLATPSGTQYF
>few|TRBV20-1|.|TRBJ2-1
TGCAGTGCCGCTAGAGGAATGGGCGGCAATGAGCAGTTCTTC
CSAARGMGGNEQFF
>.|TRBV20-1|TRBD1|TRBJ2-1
TGCAGTGCGGGACAGGGATTGGGAGCTCGTGAGCAGTTCTTC
CSAGQGLGAREQFF
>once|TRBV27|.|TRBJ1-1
TGTGCCAGCGGGTCCGGAGGTCCGGGGACTGAAGCTTTCTTT
CASGSGGPGTEAFF
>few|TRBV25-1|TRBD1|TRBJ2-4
TGTGCCAGCAGTGATGACAGGGGGCCGAACATTCAGTACTTC
CASSDDRGPNIQYF
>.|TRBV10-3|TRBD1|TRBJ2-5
TGTGCCATCAAAAGGGACAGGGGAAGCGGCAGGGAAGAGACCCAGTACTTC
CAIKRDRGSGREETQYF
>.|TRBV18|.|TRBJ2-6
TGTGCCAGCTCTAAGGTCTCTGGGGCCAACGTCCTGACTTTC
CASSKVSGANVLTF
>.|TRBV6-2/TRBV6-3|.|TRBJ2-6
TGTGCCAGCACGAACTCTGGGGCCAACGTCCTGACTTTC
CASTNSGANVLTF
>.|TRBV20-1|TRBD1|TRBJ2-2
TGCAGTGCTACACGGACAGGGGGCAACACCGGGGAGCTGTTTTTT
CSATRTGGNTGELFF
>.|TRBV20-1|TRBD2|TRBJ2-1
TGCAGTGCTAGAGACTCCTATAGCGGGAGGGCCGGTAATGAGCAGTTCTTC
CSARDSYSGRAGNEQFF
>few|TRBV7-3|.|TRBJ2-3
TGTGCCAGCAGCTTAAGAGGGGGGGGCTGGGAAACCGGCACAGATACGCAGTATTTT
CASSLRGGGWETGTDTQYF
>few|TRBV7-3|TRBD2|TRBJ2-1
TGTGCCAGCAGCCTAGTAGGGACTAGCGGGAGAAGTGAGCAGTTCTTC
CASSLVGTSGRSEQFF
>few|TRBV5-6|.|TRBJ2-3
TGTGCCAGCAGCTTCGGCAGAGTCGTTAGCACAGATACGCAGTATTTT
CASSFGRVVSTDTQYF
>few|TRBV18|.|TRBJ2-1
TGTGCCAGCTCACCTCAGGACGGCGCCGCCTACAATGAGCAGTTCTTC
CASSPQDGAAYNEQFF
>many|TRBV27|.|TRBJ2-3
TGTGCCAGCAGCCCCTTTTCAGATACGCAGTATTTT
CASSPFSDTQYF
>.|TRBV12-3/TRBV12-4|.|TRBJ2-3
TGTGCCAGCAGTCCAAGGGGGGGTTTCACAGATACGCAGTATTTT
CASSPRGGFTDTQYF
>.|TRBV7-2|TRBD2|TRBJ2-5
TGTGCCAGCAGCTTGTCCCGGACTAGTTCGAACCGAGAGACCCAGTACTTC
CASSLSRTSSNRETQYF
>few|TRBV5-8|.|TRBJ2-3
TGTGCCAGCAGCCCCCCGGGACCGAGCACAGATACGCAGTATTTT
CASSPPGPSTDTQYF
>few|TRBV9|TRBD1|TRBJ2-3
TGTGCCAGCAGTCTCGCGACAGGGTGGGAGACAGATACGCAGTATTTT
CASSLATGWETDTQYF
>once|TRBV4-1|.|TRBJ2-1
TGCGCCAGCAGCCAAGGGGAAGTACAGGTTTCCGTGCAGTTCTTC
CASSQGEVQVSVQFF
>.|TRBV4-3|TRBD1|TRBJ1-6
TGCGCCAGCAGCCATGGAGACAGGGCTAATTCACCCCTCCACTTT
CASSHGDRANSPLHF
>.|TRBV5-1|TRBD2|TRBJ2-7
TGCGCCAGCAGCCTGCTACTAGCGGGAGGATCCTACGAGCAGTACTTC
CASSLLLAGGSYEQYF
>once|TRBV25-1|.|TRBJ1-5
TGTGCCAGCAGTGATTCGGGGGCTAGCAATCAGCCCCAGCATTTT
CASSDSGASNQPQHF
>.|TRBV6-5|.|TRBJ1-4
TGTGCCAGCACCCTATCGGGGGCGGATAATGAAAAACTGTTTTTT
CASTLSGADNEKLFF
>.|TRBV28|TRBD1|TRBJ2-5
TGTGCCAGCAGTTCCACCGCAGGGGGTGGAGAGACCCAGTACTTC
CASSSTAGGGETQYF
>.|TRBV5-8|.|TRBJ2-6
TGTGCCAGCAGCACCGGAGGGGGACACTCCTCTGGGGCCAACGTCCTGACTTTC
CASSTGGGHSSGANVLTF
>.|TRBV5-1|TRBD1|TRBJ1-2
TGCGCCAGCAGCGGATTACAGGGGGCGTCTTACGGCTACACCTTC
CASSGLQGASYGYTF
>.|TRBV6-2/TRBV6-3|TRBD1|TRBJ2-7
TGTGCCAGCAGTTACCAGGGGGCGCGTAGGGAGCAGTACTTC
CASSYQGARREQYF
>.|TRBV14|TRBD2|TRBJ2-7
TGTGCCAGCAGCCAAGAGACTAGCGGACCTTACGAGCAGTACTTC
CASSQETSGPYEQYF
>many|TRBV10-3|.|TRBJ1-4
TGTGCCATCAGTGAAGCCTTTAATGAAAAACTGTTTTTT
CAISEAFNEKLFF
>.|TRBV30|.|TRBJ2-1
TGTGCCTGGAGTGTACGGGCGGGACCATACAATGAGCAGTTCTTC
CAWSVRAGPYNEQFF
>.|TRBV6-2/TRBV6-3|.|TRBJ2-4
TGTGCCAGCAGCCCCCACTTAATCGGGGCCAAAAACATTCAGTACTTC
CASSPHLIGAKNIQYF
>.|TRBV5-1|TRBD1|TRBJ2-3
TGCGCCAGCAGCGCTGGACAGGGGGTAACAGATACGCAGTATTTT
CASSAGQGVTDTQYF
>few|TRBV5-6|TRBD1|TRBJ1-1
TGTGCCAGCAGCTTGAGGCCGACAGGGGCAGTTGAAGCTTTCTTT
CASSLRPTGAVEAFF
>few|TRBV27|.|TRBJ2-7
TGTGCCAGCAGCCAGACACGACTAGTACCCGAGCAGTACTTC
CASSQTRLVPEQYF